The T cell receptor (beta chain) under discussion was sequenced for a study of shared clonotypes between healthy human individuals. Details on this clone: Its antigen is currently unknown.

Trimming cost V 3 bases and J 5 bases, with 13 bases left between them. The CDR3 extends over 15 amino acids. Germline values: CDR1 LNHDA, CDR2 SQIVND (reference sequence). General study findings and limits: Naive subsets generally exceeded memory subsets in estimated richness. Generation of non-shared clonotypes was less probable than generation of clonotypes shared by all four donors. Since donors were few, the genetic and exposure-history diversity represented was limited.

The data were produced by immunoSEQ multiplex PCR, yet TCRdb's version contains in-frame clones alone and is incomplete. The sample carries a few million clones, 80% to 95% recorded once. The J gene is TRBJ2-2, the V gene TRBV19; possibly TRBD2 for D (5 bases). The sequenced sample consisted of naive CD4+ T cells from PBMCs. As for subset: CD45RA+ positively selected. The origin of this receptor is a man aged 18 to 29 in good health. Some clones in this sample may be carry-over from other donors' samples. CDR3 residues: CASSIRRRGTGELFF. The CDR3 nucleotides are TGTGCCAGTAGTATCCGAAGAAGAGGGACCGGGGAGCTGTTTTTT.